Listed below are T cell receptor beta chains from one sample, sequenced in a study of a mutant IDH1 vaccine in newly diagnosed glioma. Assay: immunoSEQ multiplex PCR; the TCRdb copy retains only in-frame clones and omits some. Of roughly 52,000 clones in the sample, around 80% were seen once. These receptors' antigens are unknown. Sequences were derived from PBMCs, sampled from a glioma patient whose treatment included an IDH1 peptide vaccine. The source is a man in his forties with glioma. The CDR3 runs from the conserved cysteine through the conserved F or W. Each record gives: CDR3 protein, CDR3 DNA, V gene, J gene, D gene, clone size. A D gene is named only where the DNA matches it firmly. Where a row states a size, it is once, few, many or the class of an expanded clone; other rows omit it.

CDR3aa: CASSLTRASSGNTIYF
CDR3nt: TGTGCCAGCAGCTTAACAAGGGCCAGCTCTGGAAACACCATATATTTT
v_gene: TRBV5-5
j_gene: TRBJ1-3
d_gene: .
abundance: .

CDR3aa: CASSRWVDRGPDSPLHF
CDR3nt: TGTGCCAGCTCCCGATGGGTGGACAGGGGGCCGGATTCACCCCTCCACTTT
v_gene: TRBV9
j_gene: TRBJ1-6
d_gene: TRBD1
abundance: .

CDR3aa: CASSEVGRVVEQYF
CDR3nt: TGTGCCAGCAGTGAAGTGGGCAGGGTAGTGGAGCAGTACTTC
v_gene: TRBV25-1
j_gene: TRBJ2-7
d_gene: .
abundance: medium-sized

CDR3aa: CASSEAGEGAGYGYTF
CDR3nt: TGTGCCAGCAGTGAAGCGGGGGAGGGGGCAGGCTATGGCTACACCTTC
v_gene: TRBV6-1
j_gene: TRBJ1-2
d_gene: TRBD1
abundance: .

CDR3aa: CSVELQGMLTDTQYF
CDR3nt: TGCAGCGTTGAGCTTCAGGGGATGCTCACAGATACGCAGTATTTT
v_gene: TRBV29-1
j_gene: TRBJ2-3
d_gene: .
abundance: .

CDR3aa: CASSLRKGNEQFF
CDR3nt: TGTGCCAGCAGCTTAAGAAAGGGGAATGAGCAGTTCTTC
v_gene: TRBV7-8
j_gene: TRBJ2-1
d_gene: .
abundance: .

CDR3aa: CASRLQQGGSGYTF
CDR3nt: TGTGCCAGCAGACTCCAACAGGGCGGTAGCGGCTACACCTTC
v_gene: TRBV28
j_gene: TRBJ1-2
d_gene: .
abundance: .

CDR3aa: CASSLVGVGYEQYF
CDR3nt: TGTGCCAGCAGCTTAGTCGGGGTGGGGTACGAGCAGTACTTC
v_gene: TRBV7-8
j_gene: TRBJ2-7
d_gene: .
abundance: .

CDR3aa: CATYPFFPGQGSQPQHF
CDR3nt: TGTGCCACCTATCCTTTTTTCCCGGGACAGGGGTCTCAGCCCCAGCATTTT
v_gene: TRBV27
j_gene: TRBJ1-5
d_gene: TRBD1
abundance: .

CDR3aa: CASMLRGYGYTF
CDR3nt: TGTGCCAGCATGCTACGGGGATATGGCTACACCTTC
v_gene: TRBV6-6
j_gene: TRBJ1-2
d_gene: .
abundance: .

CDR3aa: CASSPTLGTGSYEQYF
CDR3nt: TGTGCCAGCTCACCAACTTTAGGGACAGGGTCCTACGAGCAGTACTTC
v_gene: TRBV18
j_gene: TRBJ2-7
d_gene: TRBD1
abundance: .

CDR3aa: CSVGSAQETQYF
CDR3nt: TGCAGCGTTGGGTCCGCGCAAGAGACCCAGTACTTC
v_gene: TRBV29-1
j_gene: TRBJ2-5
d_gene: .
abundance: .

CDR3aa: CASSGDYHTDTQYF
CDR3nt: TGTGCCAGCAGCGGCGACTACCACACAGATACGCAGTATTTT
v_gene: TRBV9
j_gene: TRBJ2-3
d_gene: .
abundance: .

CDR3aa: CASSEGRGTTEAFF
CDR3nt: TGCGCCAGCAGTGAAGGCAGGGGTACGACTGAAGCTTTCTTT
v_gene: TRBV10-2
j_gene: TRBJ1-1
d_gene: .
abundance: .

CDR3aa: CASSRTRGTDTQYF
CDR3nt: TGTGCCAGCAGCCGAACACGGGGCACAGATACGCAGTATTTT
v_gene: TRBV14
j_gene: TRBJ2-3
d_gene: .
abundance: .

CDR3aa: CASSLRGKKSPLHF
CDR3nt: TGTGCCAGCAGCTTAAGGGGGAAAAAGTCACCCCTCCACTTT
v_gene: TRBV7-9
j_gene: TRBJ1-6
d_gene: .
abundance: .

CDR3aa: CASSYSLQGASTEAFF
CDR3nt: TGTGCCAGCAGTTACTCCCTACAGGGGGCGAGCACTGAAGCTTTCTTT
v_gene: TRBV6-6
j_gene: TRBJ1-1
d_gene: TRBD1
abundance: .

CDR3aa: CASSQGGRYGYTF
CDR3nt: TGCGCCAGCAGCCAAGGAGGGCGGTATGGCTACACCTTC
v_gene: TRBV4-1
j_gene: TRBJ1-2
d_gene: .
abundance: .

CDR3aa: CASTGDSGNTIYF
CDR3nt: TGTGCCAGTACAGGGGACTCTGGAAACACCATATATTTT
v_gene: TRBV2
j_gene: TRBJ1-3
d_gene: TRBD1
abundance: .

CDR3aa: CASSLGLAGGYEQYF
CDR3nt: TGTGCCAGCAGCTTGGGCCTAGCGGGGGGCTACGAGCAGTACTTC
v_gene: TRBV5-6
j_gene: TRBJ2-7
d_gene: TRBD2
abundance: .

CDR3aa: CASSRQGPIGYTF
CDR3nt: TGTGCCAGCAGTCGACAGGGCCCTATTGGCTACACCTTC
v_gene: TRBV2
j_gene: TRBJ1-2
d_gene: TRBD1
abundance: .

CDR3aa: CASSFSTDYGYTF
CDR3nt: TGTGCCAGCAGCTTTTCAACTGATTATGGCTACACCTTC
v_gene: TRBV7-9
j_gene: TRBJ1-2
d_gene: .
abundance: .

CDR3aa: CASSHRGAGGVLSTGELFF
CDR3nt: TGTGCCAGCAGCCATCGCGGGGCAGGGGGAGTATTGAGCACCGGGGAGCTGTTTTTT
v_gene: TRBV5-6
j_gene: TRBJ2-2
d_gene: .
abundance: .

CDR3aa: CASSSLAGPNTGELFF
CDR3nt: TGTGCCAGCAGTTCCCTGGCAGGACCGAACACCGGGGAGCTGTTTTTT
v_gene: TRBV6-5
j_gene: TRBJ2-2
d_gene: .
abundance: .

CDR3aa: CASIPIRVHQPQHF
CDR3nt: TGTGCCAGCATTCCAATTAGGGTTCATCAGCCCCAGCATTTT
v_gene: TRBV9
j_gene: TRBJ1-5
d_gene: .
abundance: .

CDR3aa: CASSLTTGGGGYTF
CDR3nt: TGCGCCAGCAGCCTTACGACAGGGGGCGGTGGCTACACCTTC
v_gene: TRBV5-1
j_gene: TRBJ1-2
d_gene: TRBD1
abundance: .

CDR3aa: CASSLGGGSYEQYF
CDR3nt: TGTGCCAGCAGCTTGGGTGGAGGGTCCTACGAGCAGTACTTC
v_gene: TRBV7-9
j_gene: TRBJ2-7
d_gene: .
abundance: few